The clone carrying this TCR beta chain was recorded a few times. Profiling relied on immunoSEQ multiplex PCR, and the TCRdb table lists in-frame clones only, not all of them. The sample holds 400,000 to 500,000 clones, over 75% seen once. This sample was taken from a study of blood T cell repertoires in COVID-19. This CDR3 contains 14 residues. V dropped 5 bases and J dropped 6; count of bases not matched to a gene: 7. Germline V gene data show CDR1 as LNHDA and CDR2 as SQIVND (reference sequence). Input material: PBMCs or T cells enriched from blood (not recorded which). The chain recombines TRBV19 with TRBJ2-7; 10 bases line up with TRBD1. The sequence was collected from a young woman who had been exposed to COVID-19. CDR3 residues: CASSWGQGRSEQYF. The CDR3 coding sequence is TGTGCCAGTAGTTGGGGACAGGGGCGTTCCGAGCAGTACTTC.